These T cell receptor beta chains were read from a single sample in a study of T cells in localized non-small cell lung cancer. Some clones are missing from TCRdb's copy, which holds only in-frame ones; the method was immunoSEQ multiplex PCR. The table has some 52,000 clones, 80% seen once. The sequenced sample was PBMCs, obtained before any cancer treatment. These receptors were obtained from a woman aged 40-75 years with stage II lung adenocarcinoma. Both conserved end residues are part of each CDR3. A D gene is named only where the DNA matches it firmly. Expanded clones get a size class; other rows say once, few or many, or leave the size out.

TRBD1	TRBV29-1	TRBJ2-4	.	TGCAGCGTTGAAGAGACAGGGGGATTAAACATTCAGTACTTC	CSVEETGGLNIQYF
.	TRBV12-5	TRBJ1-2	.	TGTGCTAGTGGTTTGAACAAGGGCAGAGATGGCTACACCTTC	CASGLNKGRDGYTF
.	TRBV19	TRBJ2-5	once	TGTGCCAGTAAGGACCCTACCACCCAAGAGACCCAGTACTTC	CASKDPTTQETQYF
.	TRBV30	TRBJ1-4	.	TGTGCCTGGTCCGGGACCGCAACTAATGAAAAACTGTTTTTT	CAWSGTATNEKLFF
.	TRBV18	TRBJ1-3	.	TGTGCCAGCTCTCGTCAACCCGCCTCTGGAAACACCATATATTTT	CASSRQPASGNTIYF
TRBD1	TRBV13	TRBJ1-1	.	TGTGCCAGCAGCTCCGACAGGGGCACTGAAGCTTTCTTT	CASSSDRGTEAFF
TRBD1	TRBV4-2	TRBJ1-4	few	TGTGCCAGCAGCCCGCAAGGACAGGGTGCCGGAGAAAAACTGTTTTTT	CASSPQGQGAGEKLFF
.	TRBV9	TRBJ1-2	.	TGTGCCAGCAGCGTTGGTCCAGGAAGCTATGGCTACACCTTC	CASSVGPGSYGYTF
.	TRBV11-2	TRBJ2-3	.	TGTGCCAGCAGCTTAGCTTCGGCAGATACGCAGTATTTT	CASSLASADTQYF
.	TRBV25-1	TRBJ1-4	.	TGTGCCAGCAGTCCCTCGCCCTCTAATGAAAAACTGTTTTTT	CASSPSPSNEKLFF
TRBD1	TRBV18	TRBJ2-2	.	TGTGCCAGCTCACCGCCGACAGGGGGCCACACCGGGGAGCTGTTTTTT	CASSPPTGGHTGELFF
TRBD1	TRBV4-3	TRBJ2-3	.	TGCGCCAGCAGCCATGGCCGGGGACAGGAAGCCTATTTT	CASSHGRGQEAYF
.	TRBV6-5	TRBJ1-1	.	TGTGCCAGCAGTCCCCAGGGTGACACTGAAGCTTTCTTT	CASSPQGDTEAFF
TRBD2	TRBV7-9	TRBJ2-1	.	TGTGCCAGCAGCCGTAGCGGGGGGTACAATGAGCAGTTCTTC	CASSRSGGYNEQFF
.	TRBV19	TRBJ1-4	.	TGTGCCAGCACCACCGGGACAACTAATGAAAAACTGTTTTTT	CASTTGTTNEKLFF
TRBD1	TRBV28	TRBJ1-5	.	TGTGCCAGCAGTTTAACAGGGGATGGCAATCAGCCCCAGCATTTT	CASSLTGDGNQPQHF
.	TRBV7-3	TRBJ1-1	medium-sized	TGTGCCAGCAGCTTAATGGGATCTACTGAAGCTTTCTTT	CASSLMGSTEAFF
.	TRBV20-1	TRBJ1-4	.	TGCAGTGCTAAGGGAACTGAAAAACTGTTTTTT	CSAKGTEKLFF
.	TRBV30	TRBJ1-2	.	TGTGCCTGGAGTGGCCACCCTGGCTACACCTTC	CAWSGHPGYTF
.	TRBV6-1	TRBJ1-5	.	TGTGCCAGCAGGGGCCAGGTGGTGAGCAATCAGCCCCAGCATTTT	CASRGQVVSNQPQHF
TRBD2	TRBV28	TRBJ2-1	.	TGTGCCAGCAGATTGCCGGGGGGGGACTACAATGAGCAGTTCTTC	CASRLPGGDYNEQFF
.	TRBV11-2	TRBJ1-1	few	TGTGCCAGCAGCTTAACCACAGGGTGGAACACTGAAGCTTTCTTT	CASSLTTGWNTEAFF
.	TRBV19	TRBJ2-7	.	TGTGCCAGTAGTACCCCCAGAGCCGCCTCCTACGAGCAGTACTTC	CASSTPRAASYEQYF
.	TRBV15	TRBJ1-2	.	TGTGCCACCAGCAGAGATCAGAATTTCTATGGCTACACCTTC	CATSRDQNFYGYTF
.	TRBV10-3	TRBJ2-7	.	TGTGCCATCAGTGAGTCAAGGGACGCCTACGAGCAGTACTTC	CAISESRDAYEQYF
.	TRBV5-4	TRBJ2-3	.	TGTGCCAGCAGCCTCCCGGGCCAAAGGTCGGCAGATACGCAGTATTTT	CASSLPGQRSADTQYF
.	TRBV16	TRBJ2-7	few	TGTGCCAGCAGCCAACAGGCTGGGAGCTCCTACGAGCAGTACTTC	CASSQQAGSSYEQYF
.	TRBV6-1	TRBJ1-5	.	TGTGCCAGCAGTGAAGTCTGGATCTATAGCAATCAGCCCCAGCATTTT	CASSEVWIYSNQPQHF
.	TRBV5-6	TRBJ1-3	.	TGTGCCAGCAGCCGGGACTTACTTGGAAACACCATATATTTT	CASSRDLLGNTIYF
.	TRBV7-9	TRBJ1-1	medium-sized	TGTGCCAGCAGCCGAGGGGACCGCACTGAAGCTTTCTTT	CASSRGDRTEAFF
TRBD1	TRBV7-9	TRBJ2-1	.	TGTGCCAGCAGCCCGACAGGGGGCTACAATGAGCAGTTCTTC	CASSPTGGYNEQFF
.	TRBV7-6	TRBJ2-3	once	TGTGCCAGCAGCTTGGGGACTGGTGACACAGATACGCAGTATTTT	CASSLGTGDTDTQYF